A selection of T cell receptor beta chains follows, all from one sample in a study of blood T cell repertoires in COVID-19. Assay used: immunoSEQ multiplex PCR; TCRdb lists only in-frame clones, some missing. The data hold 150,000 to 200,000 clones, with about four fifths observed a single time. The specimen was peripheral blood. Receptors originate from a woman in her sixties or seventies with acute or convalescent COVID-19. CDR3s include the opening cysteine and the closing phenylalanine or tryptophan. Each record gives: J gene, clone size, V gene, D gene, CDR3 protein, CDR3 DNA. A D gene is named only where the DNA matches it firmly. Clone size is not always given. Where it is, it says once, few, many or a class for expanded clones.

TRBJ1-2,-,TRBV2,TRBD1,CASSEGQGDINGYTF,TGTGCCAGCAGTGAGGGACAGGGGGATATCAATGGCTACACCTTC
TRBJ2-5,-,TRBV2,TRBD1,CASRDTGGRQETQYF,TGTGCCAGCAGGGACACAGGGGGGAGGCAAGAGACCCAGTACTTC
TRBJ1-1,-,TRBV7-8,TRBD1,CASSPHRDRDHEAFF,TGTGCCAGCAGCCCTCATCGGGACAGGGATCATGAAGCTTTCTTT
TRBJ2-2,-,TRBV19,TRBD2,CASRDSGGAANTGELFF,TGTGCCAGTAGAGATAGCGGGGGGGCGGCGAACACCGGGGAGCTGTTTTTT
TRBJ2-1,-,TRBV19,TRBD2,CASSPPSGTSWGGEQFF,TGTGCCAGTAGTCCCCCTTCCGGGACTAGCTGGGGTGGTGAGCAGTTCTTC
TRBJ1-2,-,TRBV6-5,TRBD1,CASRQTGDRGYTF,TGTGCCAGCAGACAGACAGGGGATCGTGGCTACACCTTC
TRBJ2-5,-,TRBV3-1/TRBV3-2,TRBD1,CASSQDGGTGVLETQYF,TGTGCCAGCAGCCAAGATGGGGGGACAGGGGTTTTAGAGACCCAGTACTTC
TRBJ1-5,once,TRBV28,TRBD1,CASSLLFDRGNQPQHF,TGTGCCAGCAGCCTTCTCTTCGACAGGGGCAATCAGCCCCAGCATTTT
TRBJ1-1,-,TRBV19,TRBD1,CATIMGQGNTEAFF,TGTGCCACCATCATGGGACAGGGGAACACTGAAGCTTTCTTT
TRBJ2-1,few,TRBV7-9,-,CASLAELTYNEQFF,TGTGCCAGTTTAGCGGAATTGACCTACAATGAGCAGTTCTTC
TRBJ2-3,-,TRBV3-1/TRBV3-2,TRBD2,CASSQGTSRSTDTQYF,TGTGCCAGCAGCCAAGGGACTAGCCGCAGCACAGATACGCAGTATTTT
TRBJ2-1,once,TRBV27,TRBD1,CASSPTGTGHAFF,TGTGCCAGCAGTCCAACCGGGACAGGCCACGCCTTCTTC
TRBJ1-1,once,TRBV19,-,CASTMYGGMNTEAFF,TGTGCCAGTACCATGTACGGAGGCATGAACACTGAAGCTTTCTTT
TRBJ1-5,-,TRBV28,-,CASRLGRNQPQHF,TGTGCCAGCAGATTAGGGCGCAATCAGCCCCAGCATTTT
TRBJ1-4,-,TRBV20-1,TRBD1,CSASPGGFGKLFF,TGCAGTGCTAGTCCAGGGGGGTTTGGGAAACTGTTTTTT
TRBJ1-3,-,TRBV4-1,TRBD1,CASSQDNIFGRGRAGNTIYF,TGCGCCAGCAGCCAAGATAATATCTTTGGCAGGGGGCGCGCTGGAAACACCATATATTTT
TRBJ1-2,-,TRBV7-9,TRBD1,CASSLDRDGYTF,TGTGCCAGCAGCTTGGACAGGGATGGCTACACCTTC
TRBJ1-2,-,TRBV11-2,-,CASSPSTTYGYTF,TGTGCCAGCAGTCCCTCTACGACATATGGCTACACCTTC
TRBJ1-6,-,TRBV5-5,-,CASSLRLGATNSPLHF,TGTGCCAGCAGCTTGAGGCTGGGGGCGACCAATTCACCCCTCCACTTT
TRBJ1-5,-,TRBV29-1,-,CSVRQGGSTQPQHF,TGCAGCGTTCGGCAGGGTGGAAGCACCCAGCCCCAGCATTTT
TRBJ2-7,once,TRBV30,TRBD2,CAWSTGTSTSEQYF,TGTGCCTGGAGTACCGGGACTAGCACGTCCGAGCAGTACTTC
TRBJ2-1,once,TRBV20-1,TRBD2,CSASLIAGGPNEQFF,TGCAGTGCTAGTTTGATAGCGGGAGGGCCGAATGAGCAGTTCTTC
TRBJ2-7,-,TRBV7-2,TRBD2,CASSLVASGEYEQYF,TGTGCCAGCAGCTTAGTGGCTAGCGGGGAGTACGAGCAGTACTTC
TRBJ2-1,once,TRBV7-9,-,CASSLVFGGAREYNEQFF,TGTGCCAGCAGCTTAGTTTTCGGCGGTGCCAGAGAGTACAATGAGCAGTTCTTC
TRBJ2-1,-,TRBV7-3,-,CASRLGGANNEQFF,TGTGCCAGTCGGCTAGGCGGGGCAAACAATGAGCAGTTCTTC
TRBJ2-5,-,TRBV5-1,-,CASSDPQGQETQYF,TGCGCCAGCAGCGATCCCCAGGGGCAAGAGACCCAGTACTTC
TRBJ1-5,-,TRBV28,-,CASSLSRNGQPQHF,TGTGCCAGCAGTTTGTCGAGGAATGGCCAGCCCCAGCATTTT
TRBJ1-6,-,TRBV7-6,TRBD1,CASSLQGGANSPLHF,TGTGCCAGCAGCTTACAAGGGGGCGCGAATTCACCCCTCCACTTT
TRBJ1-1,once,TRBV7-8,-,CASSPRDNTWNTEAFF,TGTGCCAGCAGCCCAAGAGACAACACCTGGAACACTGAAGCTTTCTTT